The 21 T cell receptor beta chains below come from one sample, sequenced in a study of PD-1 blockade in classical Hodgkin lymphoma. Every one of the patients relapsed after autologous stem cell transplantation (brentuximab vedotin exposure was variable). PBMCs, once thawed, yielded CD8+ T cells isolated by magnetic negative selection. Assay used: immunoSEQ multiplex PCR; TCRdb lists only in-frame clones, some missing. The sample holds 10,000 to 15,000 clones; approximately 79% are singletons and the top ten take roughly a quarter. The sample consisted of CD8+ T cells from blood, taken at baseline. Every receptor here comes from a human donor with classical Hodgkin lymphoma.

This clone appeared once. The rearrangement uses TRBV27 and TRBJ1-1, with 9 nucleotides matching TRBD1. CDR1 is MNHEY, CDR2 SMNVEV, per germline (reference sequence). CDR3 length: 14 amino acids. Germline trimming cut 5 bases from V and 4 bases from J; bases unmatched to any gene: 5. CDR3 DNA sequence: TGTGCCAGCAGTCCGGGACAGGGCCTCACTGAAGCTTTCTTT. Translation: CASSPGQGLTEAFF.

The chain has TRBV15 and TRBJ1-4; D gene ambiguous. Per the germline V gene, CDR1 is LNHNV and CDR2 is YYDKDF (reference sequence). The CDR3 loop spans 13 amino acids. Between the trimmed V and J ends, which lost 5 bases and 8 bases, there was a span of 12 bases. The CDR3 is CATSGERNEKLFF. The DNA of the CDR3 is TGTGCCACCAGCGGGGAAAGGAACGAAAAACTGTTTTTT.

V gene TRBV19 combines with J gene TRBJ1-1, with 9 nucleotides matching TRBD1. This CDR3 region has 14 residues. V trimming: 9 bases; J trimming: 1 base; junction bases outside the gene matches: 6. Germline V gives CDR1 LNHDA, CDR2 SQIVND (reference sequence). The CDR3 DNA is TGTGCCAGCCGACAGGGGGACGGGAACACTGAAGCTTTCTTT. Translation gives CASRQGDGNTEAFF.

The CDR3 bases are TGTGCCAGCAGCTTCGGGAGCACCTATGGCTACACCTTC. This codes for CASSFGSTYGYTF. The chain has TRBV5-5 and TRBJ1-2; D remains ambiguous. This CDR3 comprises 13 residues. The germline V gene encodes CDR1 SGHKS and CDR2 YYEKEE (reference sequence). V was cut by 2 bases and J by 4 bases, with 9 bases left in between.

The chain employs TRBV9 and TRBJ1-5; no definite D call. The germline V gene has CDR1 SGDLS and CDR2 YYNGEE. With 1 base removed from V and 2 bases from J, the gap between germline ends came to 4 bases. CDR3 length equals 13 residues. CDR3 nucleotide sequence: TGTGCCAGCAGCGTATCCGGCAATCAGCCCCAGCATTTT. Its translation: CASSVSGNQPQHF. Variable domain in full (rest from reference TRBV9 and TRBJ1-5): DSGVTQTPKHLITATGQRVTLRCSPRSGDLSVYWYQQSLDQGLQFLIQYYNGEERAKGNILERFSAQQFPDLHSELNLSSLELGDSALYFCASSVSGNQPQHFGDGTRLSIL.

As DNA, the CDR3 is TGTGCCAGCAGCTTACGAGGGGGAGCTAGCACAGATACGCAGTATTTT. This translates into CASSLRGGASTDTQYF. This sequence joins TRBV13 and TRBJ2-3, with a tentative D call TRBD1 (6 bases). Germline CDR1 and CDR2: PRHDT and FYEKMQ (reference sequence). Trimming took off 2 bases at V and 0 bases at J, with 12 bases between the two ends. This CDR3 region has 16 residues.

This chain links TRBV7-9 with TRBJ1-1, with D perhaps TRBD1 (5 bases). Germline CDR1 and CDR2: SEHNR and FQNEAQ (reference sequence). CDR3 size: 15 residues. The V gene lost 1 base and the J gene lost 1 base, with 10 bases spanning the gap. The CDR3 region is CASSLVQGANTEAFF. The CDR3 region has the DNA TGTGCCAGCAGCTTAGTTCAGGGCGCGAACACTGAAGCTTTCTTT.

This clone has a single count. This CDR3 is CASSLPGQWTNEQFF. DNA of the CDR3: TGTGCCAGCAGTTTACCGGGACAGTGGACCAATGAGCAGTTCTTC. V and J are TRBV28 and TRBJ2-1, with 7 bases that match TRBD1. Per germline, CDR1 MDHEN and CDR2 SYDVKM. The CDR3 totals 15 residues. The junction had 7 bases not matched to a gene; V was cut back by 2 bases and J by 6 bases.

The rearrangement uses TRBV4-3 and TRBJ2-2; D gene uncertain. V lost 0 bases, J lost 6 bases, and 17 bases lay in between. The CDR3 length is 17 residues. The germline gives CDR1 LGHNA, CDR2 YSLEER. CDR3 in amino acids: CASSQERQVQNSGELFF. The CDR3 DNA is TGCGCCAGCAGCCAAGAACGGCAAGTTCAAAATTCCGGGGAGCTGTTTTTT.

This clone was recorded only once. The chain combines TRBV18 with TRBJ2-1; 7 bases are a match to TRBD1. The CDR3 spans 21 residues. Germline loops: CDR1 KGHSH, CDR2 LQKENI. V was clipped by 3 bases and J by 8 bases; unmatched bases: 28. The CDR3 nucleotides read TGTGCCAGCTCACCGGTCGTTTGGACAGGTGACGGTCCGGTGCCTTGGGATGAGCAGTTCTTC. Protein product: CASSPVVWTGDGPVPWDEQFF.

This chain connects TRBV6-6 to TRBJ1-5; weak D call: TRBD1 (6 bases). From germline, CDR1 is MNHNY and CDR2 SVGAGI (reference sequence). Trimming removed 0 bases at V and 3 bases at J, with 9 bases between. The CDR3 is 15 residues long. DNA for the CDR3: TGTGCCAGCAGTTACTCGGGGACAAACAATCAGCCCCAGCATTTT. It yields the protein CASSYSGTNNQPQHF.

The chain carries TRBV7-9 and TRBJ2-1; 8 nucleotides match TRBD2. This CDR3 spans 15 amino acids. The V gene end was trimmed by 7 bases and the J gene end by 5 bases; junction bases not matched to a gene: 10. Per the germline V gene, CDR1 is SEHNR and CDR2 is FQNEAQ (reference sequence). In nucleotides, the CDR3 is TGTGCCAGCACCATACGGGGGGGTCTCCACAATGAGCAGTTCTTC. It yields the protein CASTIRGGLHNEQFF.

The chain carries TRBV29-1 and TRBJ2-5; no reliable D call. This CDR3 spans 12 amino acids. Deletions cut 2 bases from V and 7 bases from J, with 11 bases between. Germline V CDR1 and CDR2: SQVTM, ANQGSEA. The CDR3 region has the DNA TGCAGCGTTGAAAGGAGAGATTGGACCCAGTACTTC. Protein sequence: CSVERRDWTQYF.

The chain employs TRBV7-9 and TRBJ2-2, with D unresolved. The germline CDR1 and CDR2 sequences are SEHNR and FQNEAQ (reference sequence). This CDR3 is 13 amino acids long. Trimming removed 1 base at V and 3 bases at J, with 3 bases between. Here the CDR3 DNA reads TGTGCCAGCAGCTTAGGTTACACCGGGGAGCTGTTTTTT. The encoded protein is CASSLGYTGELFF.

The genes are TRBV21-1 and TRBJ1-5; no check of the table's D call, TRBD1, against the DNA was made. TRBV21-1 is a listed pseudogene. CDR3 size: 20 residues. CDR3 sequence (DNA): TGTGCCAGCAGCAGCTCAAGAGGGACAGGGGAACCTGGGGGCAATCAGCCCCAGCATTTT. Amino acids: CASSSSRGTGEPGGNQPQHF.

This chain connects TRBV15 to TRBJ2-5; D not certain. The CDR3 sequence is 15 residues long. V lost 3 bases and J 4 bases, leaving 15 bases between the germline ends. Germline-derived CDR1 and CDR2 are LNHNV and YYDKDF (reference sequence). CDR3 DNA: TGTGCCACCAGCAGGACCCGGGCCGAGAGAGAGACCCAGTACTTC. This encodes CATSRTRAERETQYF. Complete variable domain (other parts from reference TRBV15 and TRBJ2-5): DAMVIQNPRYQVTQFGKPVTLSCSQTLNHNVMYWYQQKSSQAPKLLFHYYDKDFNNEADTPDNFQSRRPNTSFCFLDIRSPGLGDTAMYLCATSRTRAERETQYFGPGTRLLVL.

The V and J genes are TRBV2 and TRBJ2-5, with D perhaps TRBD2 (5 bases). The CDR3 has 13 residues. From germline, CDR1 is SNHLY and CDR2 FYNNEI. The V gene lost 8 bases and the J gene lost 5 bases, with 15 bases spanning the gap. The CDR3 nucleotides are TGTGCCAGCCTTCGAGGGAATACGGAGACCCAGTACTTC. As protein: CASLRGNTETQYF.

The chain recombines TRBV5-6 with TRBJ2-5, with D perhaps TRBD1 (5 bases). CDR1 SGHDT and CDR2 YYEEEE come from the germline V gene. The CDR3 loop spans 14 amino acids. V was trimmed by 4 bases and J by 9 bases, leaving 19 bases between them. The CDR3 protein is CASSAGQHHGPQYF. In DNA form, the CDR3 reads TGTGCCAGCAGCGCCGGACAACATCACGGCCCCCAGTACTTC.

The chain has TRBV2 and TRBJ2-2; TRBD1 aligns across 10 bases. The germline CDR1 and CDR2 sequences are SNHLY and FYNNEI. CDR3 length: 13 residues. The junction had 0 bases not matched to a gene; V was cut back by 6 bases and J by 5 bases. CDR3 coding DNA: TGTGCCAGCAGGGACAGGGGGACCGGGGAGCTGTTTTTT. Translating it yields CASRDRGTGELFF. The full variable domain, in which reference TRBV2 and TRBJ2-2 provide the parts outside the CDR3, is EPEVTQTPSHQVTQMGQEVILRCVPISNHLYFYWYRQILGQKVEFLVSFYNNEISEKSEIFDDQFSVERPDGSNFTLKIRSTKLEDSAMYFCASRDRGTGELFFGEGSRLTVL.

This clone has just a few counts. This chain connects TRBV19 to TRBJ1-1, with D maybe TRBD1 (5 bases). This CDR3 is 13 amino acids long. CDR1 is LNHDA and CDR2 is SQIVND in the germline V gene (reference sequence). V was cut by 3 bases and J by 5 bases, with 10 bases left in between. CDR3 loop: CASSMGVMTEAFF. The CDR3 DNA reads as TGTGCCAGTAGTATGGGGGTGATGACTGAAGCTTTCTTT.

The CDR3 region has the DNA TGTGCCAGCAGCGCCCCCCTTTCCGAGGGGCCGCGGGATGAGCAGTTCTTC. Its protein is CASSAPLSEGPRDEQFF. The chain carries TRBV9 and TRBJ2-1, with D perhaps matching TRBD1 or TRBD2 (5 bases each). CDR3 size: 17 residues. Germline CDR1 SGDLS, CDR2 YYNGEE. Trimming removed 3 bases at V and 8 bases at J, with 24 bases between.